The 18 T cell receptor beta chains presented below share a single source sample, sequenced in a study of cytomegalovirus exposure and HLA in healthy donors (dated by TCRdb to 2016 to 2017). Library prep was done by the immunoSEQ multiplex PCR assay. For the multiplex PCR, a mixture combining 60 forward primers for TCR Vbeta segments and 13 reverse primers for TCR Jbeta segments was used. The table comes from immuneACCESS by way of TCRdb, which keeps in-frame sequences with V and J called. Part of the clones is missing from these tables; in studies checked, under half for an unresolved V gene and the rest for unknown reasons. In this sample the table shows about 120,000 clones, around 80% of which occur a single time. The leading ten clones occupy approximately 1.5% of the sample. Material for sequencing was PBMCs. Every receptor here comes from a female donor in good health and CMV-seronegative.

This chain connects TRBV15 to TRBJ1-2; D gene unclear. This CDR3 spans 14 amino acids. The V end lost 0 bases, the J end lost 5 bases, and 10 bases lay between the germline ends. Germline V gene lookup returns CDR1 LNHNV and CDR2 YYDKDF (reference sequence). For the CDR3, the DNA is TGTGCCACCAGCAGAGATACAACAGAGTATGGCTACACCTTC. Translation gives CATSRDTTEYGYTF.

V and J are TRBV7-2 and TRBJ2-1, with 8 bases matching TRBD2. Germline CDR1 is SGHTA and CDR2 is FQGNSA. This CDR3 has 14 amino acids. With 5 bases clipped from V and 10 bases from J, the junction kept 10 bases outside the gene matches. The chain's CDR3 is CASSPTGGAQEQFF. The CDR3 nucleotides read TGTGCCAGCAGCCCGACGGGAGGGGCCCAAGAGCAGTTCTTC.

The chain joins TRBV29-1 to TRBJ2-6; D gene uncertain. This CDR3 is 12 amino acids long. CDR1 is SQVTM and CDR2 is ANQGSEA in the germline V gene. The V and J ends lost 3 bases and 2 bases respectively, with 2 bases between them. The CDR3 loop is CSVDTGANVLTF. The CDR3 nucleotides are TGCAGCGTTGACACTGGGGCCAACGTCCTGACTTTC.

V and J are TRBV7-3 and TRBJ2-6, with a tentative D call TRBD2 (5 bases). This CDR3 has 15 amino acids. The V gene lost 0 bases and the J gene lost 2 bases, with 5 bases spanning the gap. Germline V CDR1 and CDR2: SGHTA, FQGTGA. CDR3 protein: CASSLTRAGANVLTF. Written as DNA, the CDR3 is TGTGCCAGCAGCTTAACGAGGGCTGGGGCCAACGTCCTGACTTTC.

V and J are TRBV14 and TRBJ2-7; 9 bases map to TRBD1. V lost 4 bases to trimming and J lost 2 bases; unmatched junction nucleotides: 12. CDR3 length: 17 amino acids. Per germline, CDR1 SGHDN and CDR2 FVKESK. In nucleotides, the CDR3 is TGTGCCAGCAGCCTCGGGATACCCCGGGACAGGGCCTACGAGCAGTACTTC. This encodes CASSLGIPRDRAYEQYF.

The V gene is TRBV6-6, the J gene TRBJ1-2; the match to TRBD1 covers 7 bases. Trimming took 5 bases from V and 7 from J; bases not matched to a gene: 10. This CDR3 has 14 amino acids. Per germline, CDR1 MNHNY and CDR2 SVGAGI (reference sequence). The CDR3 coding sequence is TGTGCCAGCAGTGACACGGACAGGAGGGGTGGCTACACCTTC. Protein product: CASSDTDRRGGYTF.

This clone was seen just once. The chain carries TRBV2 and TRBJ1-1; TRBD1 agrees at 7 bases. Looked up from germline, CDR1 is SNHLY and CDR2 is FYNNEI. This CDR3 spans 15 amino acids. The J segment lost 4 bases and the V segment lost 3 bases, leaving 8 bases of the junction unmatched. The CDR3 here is CASSDVGGEGTEAFF. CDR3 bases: TGTGCCAGCAGTGATGTAGGGGGCGAAGGCACTGAAGCTTTCTTT.

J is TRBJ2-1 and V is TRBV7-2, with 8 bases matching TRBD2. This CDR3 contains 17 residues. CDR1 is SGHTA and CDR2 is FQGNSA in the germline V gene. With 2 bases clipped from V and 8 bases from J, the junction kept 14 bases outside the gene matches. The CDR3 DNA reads TGTGCCAGCAGCTTACCCAGCGGGAGTCTTCCTCTATATGAGCAGTTCTTC. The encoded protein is CASSLPSGSLPLYEQFF.

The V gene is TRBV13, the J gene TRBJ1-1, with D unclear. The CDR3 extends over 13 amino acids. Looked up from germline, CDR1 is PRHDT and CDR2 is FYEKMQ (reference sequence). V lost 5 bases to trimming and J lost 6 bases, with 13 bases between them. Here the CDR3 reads CASSLSFLAEAFF. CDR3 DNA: TGTGCCAGCAGCCTATCCTTTCTTGCTGAAGCTTTCTTT.

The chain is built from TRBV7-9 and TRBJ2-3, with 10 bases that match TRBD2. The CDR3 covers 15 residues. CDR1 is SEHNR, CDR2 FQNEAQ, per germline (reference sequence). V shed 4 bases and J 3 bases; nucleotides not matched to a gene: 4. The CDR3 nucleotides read TGTGCCAGCAGCTCTAGCGGGAGTTCTACAGATACGCAGTATTTT. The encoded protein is CASSSSGSSTDTQYF.

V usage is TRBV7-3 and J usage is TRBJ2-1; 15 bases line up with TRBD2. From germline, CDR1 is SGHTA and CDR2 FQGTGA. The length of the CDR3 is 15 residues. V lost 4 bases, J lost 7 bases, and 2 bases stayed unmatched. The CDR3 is CASSSGLAGGNEQFF. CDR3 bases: TGTGCCAGCAGCTCGGGACTAGCGGGAGGAAATGAGCAGTTCTTC.

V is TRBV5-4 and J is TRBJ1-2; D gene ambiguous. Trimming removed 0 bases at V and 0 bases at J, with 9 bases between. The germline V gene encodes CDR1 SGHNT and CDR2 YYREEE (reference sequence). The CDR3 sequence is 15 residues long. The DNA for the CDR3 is TGTGCCAGCAGCTTGGAGGTCGGAGCTAACTATGGCTACACCTTC. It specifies CASSLEVGANYGYTF.

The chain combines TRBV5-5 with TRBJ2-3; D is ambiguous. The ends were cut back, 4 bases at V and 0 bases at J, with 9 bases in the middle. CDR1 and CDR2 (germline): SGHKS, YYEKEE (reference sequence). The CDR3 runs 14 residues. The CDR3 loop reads CASSHYTSTDTQYF. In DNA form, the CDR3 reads TGTGCCAGCAGCCACTACACTAGCACAGATACGCAGTATTTT.

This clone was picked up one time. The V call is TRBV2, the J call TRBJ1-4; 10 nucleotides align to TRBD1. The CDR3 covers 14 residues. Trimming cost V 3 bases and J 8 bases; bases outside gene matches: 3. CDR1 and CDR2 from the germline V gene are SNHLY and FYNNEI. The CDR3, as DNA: TGTGCCAGCAGTGATGGGACAGGGGACGAAAAACTGTTTTTT. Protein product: CASSDGTGDEKLFF.

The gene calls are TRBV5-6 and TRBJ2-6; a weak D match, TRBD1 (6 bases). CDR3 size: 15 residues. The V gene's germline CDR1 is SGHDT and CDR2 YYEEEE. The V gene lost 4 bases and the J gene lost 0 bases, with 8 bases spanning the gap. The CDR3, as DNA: TGTGCCAGCAGCCAGGGGCCCTCTGGGGCCAACGTCCTGACTTTC. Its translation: CASSQGPSGANVLTF.

The CDR3, as DNA: TGTGCCAGCAGTCGGGGCATCCTCGGGGGGCTCGACACTGAAGCTTTCTTT. This translates into CASSRGILGGLDTEAFF. The chain couples TRBV28 to TRBJ1-1; the D gene is possibly TRBD1 (6 bases). The CDR3 consists of 17 residues. Germline assignment: CDR1 MDHEN and CDR2 SYDVKM. V was clipped by 5 bases and J by 3 bases, with 22 bases between them. Full variable domain (missing parts from reference TRBV28 and TRBJ1-1): DVKVTQSSRYLVKRTGEKVFLECVQDMDHENMFWYRQDPGLGLRLIYFSYDVKMKEKGDIPEGYSVSREKKERFSLILESASTNQTSMYLCASSRGILGGLDTEAFFGQGTRLTVV.

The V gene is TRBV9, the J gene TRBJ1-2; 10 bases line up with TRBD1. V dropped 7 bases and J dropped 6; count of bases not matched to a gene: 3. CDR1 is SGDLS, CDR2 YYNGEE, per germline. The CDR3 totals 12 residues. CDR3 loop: CASFGQGDGYTF. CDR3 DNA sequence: TGTGCCAGCTTTGGACAGGGGGATGGCTACACCTTC.

This chain's CDR3 is CATQDTGADTQYF. CDR3 nucleotide sequence: TGTGCCACCCAGGACACTGGGGCAGATACGCAGTATTTT. The chain uses TRBV28 and TRBJ2-3; weak D call: TRBD1 (5 bases). Germline V gene sequence: CDR1 MDHEN, CDR2 SYDVKM. V was cut by 10 bases and J by 4 bases, with 15 bases left in between. The CDR3 length is 13 residues.